This T cell receptor (beta chain) stems from a study of T-cell memory formation after mild COVID-19. Study results and limitations: Day 15 to 85 contracting clones showed balanced CD4/CD8; day 15 to 37 expanders favored CD4+.

Via MiXCR, TCRdb re-called the 5' RACE reads, giving one row per CDR3 protein. Seen here are 550,000 to 650,000 distinct CDR3 sequences, roughly 17% observed once, and the top ten hold approximately 8.1%. Looked up from germline, CDR1 is DFQATT and CDR2 is SNEGSKA (reference sequence). V dropped 2 bases and J dropped 3 bases, with 17 bases sitting between them. The CDR3 contains 15 residues. Remarks on this clonotype: Its antigen is unknown.

The sequenced material came from PBMCs or a T cell subset sorted from them (not recorded which). The clonotype was recovered from an adult woman who had mild COVID-19 (a few samples of this study predate the infection). Cell type and time point are not known. The chain recombines TRBV20-1 with TRBJ2-7; TRBD1 or TRBD2 may be the D gene (5 bases each). CDR3 nucleotide sequence: TGCAGTGCTAGACGAACCGGGACCAAAAACTACGAGCAGTACTTC. It encodes CSARRTGTKNYEQYF.